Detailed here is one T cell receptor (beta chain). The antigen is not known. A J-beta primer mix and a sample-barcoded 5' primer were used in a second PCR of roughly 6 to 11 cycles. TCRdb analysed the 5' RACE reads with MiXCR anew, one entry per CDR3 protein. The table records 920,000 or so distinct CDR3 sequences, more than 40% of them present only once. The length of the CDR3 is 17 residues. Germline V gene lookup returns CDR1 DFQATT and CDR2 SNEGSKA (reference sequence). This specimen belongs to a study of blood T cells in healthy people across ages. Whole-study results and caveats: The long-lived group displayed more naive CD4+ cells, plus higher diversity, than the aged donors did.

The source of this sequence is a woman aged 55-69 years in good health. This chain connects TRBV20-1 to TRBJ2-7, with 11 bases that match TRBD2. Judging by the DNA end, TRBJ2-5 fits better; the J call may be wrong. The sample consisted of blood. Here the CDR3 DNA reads TGCAGTGCCCCCCTGATGCTTAGCGGGAGGGTGTCGGAGACCCAGTACTTC. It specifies CSAPLMLSGRVSETQYF.